The rows below give T cell receptor beta chains drawn from one sample of a study of cytomegalovirus exposure and HLA in healthy donors. The table came from immunoSEQ multiplex PCR; TCRdb's copy has only in-frame clones and leaves some out. Seen here are about 180,000 clones, about four fifths observed once, and the top ten hold roughly 1%. Specimen: PBMCs. The receptors here all came from a man aged 25 to 40 in good health and CMV-seronegative. Both conserved end residues are part of each CDR3. D genes are given only for firm matches. Rows may omit the clone size; those that give it use once, few, many or a size class.

TRBJ2-5	13	NA	TRBV5-4	NA	CASSLGGLETQYF	TGTGCCAGCAGCTTGGGAGGGTTGGAGACCCAGTACTTC
TRBJ2-5	13	once	TRBV29-1	NA	CSVVPSTLRGQYF	TGCAGCGTCGTGCCCTCCACTTTACGAGGGCAGTACTTC
TRBJ2-7	13	few	TRBV7-9	TRBD1	CASSFGTGYEQYF	TGTGCCAGCAGCTTCGGGACAGGGTACGAGCAGTACTTC
TRBJ2-1	14	few	TRBV19	TRBD2	CATSSGGSYNEQFF	TGTGCCACCTCTAGCGGGGGCTCCTACAATGAGCAGTTCTTC
TRBJ2-1	14	NA	TRBV7-6	NA	CASSLHRRDNEQFF	TGTGCCAGCAGTCTCCACCGTCGAGACAATGAGCAGTTCTTC
TRBJ1-1	15	NA	TRBV7-2	NA	CASSYRWGGHTEAFF	TGTGCCAGCAGCTACAGGTGGGGGGGGCACACTGAAGCTTTCTTT
TRBJ2-7	16	NA	TRBV7-9	TRBD2	CSSSRKRGGSSYEQYF	TGTTCCAGCAGCCGAAAGCGGGGGGGAAGCTCCTACGAGCAGTACTTC
TRBJ2-4	16	NA	TRBV29-1	TRBD1	CSVVAGQGGAKNIQYF	TGCAGCGTCGTGGCAGGACAGGGGGGGGCCAAAAACATTCAGTACTTC
TRBJ1-3	15	NA	TRBV6-6	NA	CASRQGFEQGNTIYF	TGTGCCAGCCGCCAAGGCTTCGAACAGGGAAACACCATATATTTT
TRBJ2-2	14	NA	TRBV5-4	NA	CASSLGHNTGELFF	TGTGCCAGCAGCTTGGGACACAACACCGGGGAGCTGTTTTTT
TRBJ2-7	16	NA	TRBV6-1	TRBD2	CASSASGRTSSYEQYF	TGTGCCAGCAGTGCCTCGGGTAGGACTAGCTCCTACGAGCAGTACTTC
TRBJ1-1	14	NA	TRBV2	TRBD1	CASPPGQGWTEAFF	TGTGCCAGCCCGCCGGGACAGGGTTGGACTGAAGCTTTCTTT
TRBJ1-1	17	NA	TRBV25-1	NA	CASSEYILDRKGTEAFF	NA
TRBJ2-7	14	NA	TRBV5-6	TRBD1	CASSLVPGGYEQYF	TGTGCCAGCAGCTTGGTGCCAGGGGGCTACGAGCAGTACTTC